Listed here are 12 T cell receptor beta chains from one sample, sequenced in a study of beta chain features in type 1 diabetes. The sequenced template was cDNA made from the entire isolated RNA. Generated by immunoSEQ multiplex PCR, the TCRdb table keeps only in-frame clones and is missing some. The sample records hundreds of thousands of clones, roughly 30% being singletons. The sequenced material came from naive CD4+ T cells from blood. These receptors were collected from a man aged 18 to 30 in good health.

This clone was seen only a few times. The V gene is TRBV29-1, the J gene TRBJ2-2; D perhaps matches TRBD2 (5 bases). The CDR3 is made up of 13 amino acids. Germline V gene lookup returns CDR1 SQVTM and CDR2 ANQGSEA. The ends were cut back, 6 bases at V and 5 bases at J, with 13 bases in the middle. The chain's CDR3 is CSVASGFTGELFF. The DNA of the CDR3 is TGCAGCGTGGCCTCGGGATTTACCGGGGAGCTGTTTTTT.

CDR3: CASSSGTGELFF. The CDR3 coding sequence is TGTGCCAGCAGCTCGGGGACCGGGGAGCTGTTTTTT. The V gene is TRBV11-3, the J gene TRBJ2-2, with D possibly being TRBD2 (5 bases). The CDR3 consists of 12 residues. Germline V CDR1 and CDR2: SGHNT, YENEEA. With 4 bases removed from V and 5 bases from J, the gap between germline ends came to 5 bases.

This clone has only a few counts. V usage is TRBV29-1 and J usage is TRBJ2-7, with D perhaps TRBD2 (5 bases). In germline, CDR1 is SQVTM, CDR2 ANQGSEA. The CDR3 contains 12 residues. Between the trimmed V and J ends, which lost 7 bases and 1 base, there was a span of 11 bases. CDR3 residues: CSGIGNSYEQYF. In DNA, the CDR3 is TGCAGCGGTATCGGGAATTCCTACGAGCAGTACTTC.

This clone was seen a few times. The J gene is TRBJ2-7, the V gene TRBV30; TRBD2 matches 9 bases. The trim removed 3 bases at V and 3 bases at J, leaving 6 bases unmatched. The CDR3 covers 14 residues. Germline V gene data show CDR1 as GTSNPN and CDR2 as SVGIG (reference sequence). The CDR3, as DNA: TGTGCCTGGAGCCCGGGACTAGCAGACTACGAGCAGTACTTC. Translated, it gives CAWSPGLADYEQYF.

The rearrangement joins TRBV29-1 to TRBJ2-5; D unclear. CDR1 SQVTM and CDR2 ANQGSEA come from the germline V gene. The V end was cut by 5 bases, the J end by 5 bases, with 15 bases between. The CDR3 has 13 residues. The CDR3 reads CSVYGPLGETQYF. Here the CDR3 DNA reads TGCAGCGTTTACGGGCCTTTAGGGGAGACCCAGTACTTC.

The chain carries TRBV30 and TRBJ2-1; D is ambiguous. CDR1 is GTSNPN and CDR2 is SVGIG in the germline V gene (reference sequence). This CDR3 is built from 15 residues. V lost 6 bases to trimming and J lost 3 bases, with 18 bases between them. The CDR3 region is CACPPIGRVYNEQFF. CDR3 DNA: TGTGCCTGCCCTCCCATCGGAAGAGTCTACAATGAGCAGTTCTTC.

This clone turned up a few times. J is TRBJ2-5 and V is TRBV29-1; D not resolved. Trimming cost V 5 bases and J 4 bases, with 17 bases left between them. The CDR3 sequence is 14 residues long. CDR1 SQVTM and CDR2 ANQGSEA come from the germline V gene. This CDR3 reads CSVRLVRQRETQYF. CDR3 in DNA: TGCAGCGTTCGTCTAGTGCGGCAGCGAGAGACCCAGTACTTC.

This rearrangement joins TRBV5-1 to TRBJ2-1, with D hard to call. This CDR3 contains 13 residues. CDR1 is SGHRS and CDR2 is YFSETQ in the germline V gene. The germline V and J ends were trimmed by 4 bases and 3 bases, with 8 bases remaining between them. The CDR3 sequence: CASSRVDYNEQFF. CDR3 coding DNA: TGCGCCAGCAGCCGAGTCGACTACAATGAGCAGTTCTTC.

The V gene is TRBV4-3, the J gene TRBJ2-1; 9 bases match TRBD2. The CDR3 runs to 14 residues. Germline CDR1 and CDR2: LGHNA and YSLEER. V lost 3 bases, J lost 8 bases, and 5 bases stayed unmatched. The CDR3 DNA reads as TGCGCCAGCAGCCATAGCGGGAGAAACGATGAGCAGTTCTTC. Translation gives CASSHSGRNDEQFF.

The rearrangement links TRBV5-6 to TRBJ2-1; the D gene is possibly TRBD1 (6 bases). V gave up 2 bases and J gave up 10 bases, with 10 bases separating them. CDR3 length equals 12 residues. Germline-derived CDR1 and CDR2 are SGHDT and YYEEEE. This CDR3 reads CASSFSGVEQFF. In DNA, the CDR3 is TGTGCCAGCAGCTTTTCAGGGGTAGAGCAGTTCTTC.

This clone showed up just a few times. This chain links TRBV10-3 with TRBJ2-1; D remains ambiguous. CDR3 size: 13 residues. V was trimmed by 8 bases and J by 5 bases, leaving 13 bases between them. Germline values: CDR1 ENHRY, CDR2 SYGVKD. The CDR3 nucleotides read TGTGCCATCTCGCAGGTCTTCGACAATGAGCAGTTCTTC. Translation: CAISQVFDNEQFF.

The chain employs TRBV30 and TRBJ1-2; weak D call: TRBD1 (5 bases). Germline V gene lookup returns CDR1 GTSNPN and CDR2 SVGIG (reference sequence). The CDR3 length is 13 residues. V was trimmed by 4 bases and J by 2 bases, leaving 11 bases between them. The CDR3 DNA sequence: TGTGCCTGGACCTGGGGCCTGAACTATGGCTACACCTTC. Encoded protein: CAWTWGLNYGYTF. Full variable domain (outside the CDR3, taken from reference TRBV30 and TRBJ1-2): SQTIHQWPATLVQPVGSPLSLECTVEGTSNPNLYWYRQAAGRGLQLLFYSVGIGQISSEVPQNLSASRPQDRQFILSSKKLLLSDSGFYLCAWTWGLNYGYTFGSGTRLTVV.